Given below is one T cell receptor beta chain in context. Its antigen is undetermined. This sample is part of a study of cytomegalovirus exposure and HLA in healthy donors. Overall study: The 95 to 150 validation repertoires used the same platform as the roughly 670 first-cohort repertoires, a later analysis reported. Study conclusions and caveats: The investigators catalogued 164 TCR beta chains as cytomegalovirus-associated.

This CDR3 contains 12 residues. In germline, CDR1 is GTSNPN, CDR2 SVGIG (reference sequence). Losses at the gene ends were 5 bases for V and 3 bases for J; bases not matched to a gene: 1. The repertoire was sequenced with immunoSEQ multiplex PCR; TCRdb's copy has only in-frame clones and lacks some. The sample holds 90,000 or so clones, 85% seen once. The chain links TRBV30 to TRBJ2-3; TRBD1 matches at 8 bases. This TCR came from a man younger than 30 in good health and CMV-seropositive. Sample: PBMCs. The CDR3 protein is CAWDRGTDTQYF. The CDR3 DNA follows: TGTGCCTGGGACAGGGGTACAGATACGCAGTATTTT.